The 6 T cell receptor beta chains in this list originate from one sample, sequenced in a study of blood T cell repertoires in COVID-19. Only in-frame clones appear in the TCRdb table, and some are missing; sequencing was by immunoSEQ multiplex PCR. The data show a few hundred thousand clones, with around 89% seen just once and about 0.8% held by the top ten. The specimen was peripheral blood. Receptors were obtained from a man between 25 and 39 years old with acute or convalescent COVID-19.

Only one count was recorded for this clone. The genes are TRBV5-1 and TRBJ1-5; 8 positions agree with TRBD1. Germline CDR1 SGHRS, CDR2 YFSETQ. The CDR3 length is 16 residues. After removal of 4 bases from V and 3 bases from J, the junction contained 9 bases not matched to a gene. DNA of the CDR3: TGCGCCAGCAGCCCATCGGGGCAGGGGGCCAATCAGCCCCAGCATTTT. Protein product: CASSPSGQGANQPQHF. The full variable domain, completed using reference TRBV5-1 and TRBJ1-5, is KAGVTQTPRYLIKTRGQQVTLSCSPISGHRSVSWYQQTPGQGLQFLFEYFSETQRNKGNFPGRFSGRQFSNSRSEMNVSTLELGDSALYLCASSPSGQGANQPQHFGDGTRLSIL.

The gene calls are TRBV5-1 and TRBJ1-1; D is undetermined. V shed 0 bases and J shed 0 bases, with 9 bases lying between them. Germline CDR1 reads SGHRS; CDR2 reads YFSETQ. The CDR3 has 15 residues. The CDR3 spells CASSLGGEMNTEAFF. Here the CDR3 DNA reads TGCGCCAGCAGCTTGGGCGGGGAGATGAACACTGAAGCTTTCTTT.

CDR3 sequence (DNA): TGTGCCAGCAGCTTTCGACTCTCTAGCACAGATACGCAGTATTTT. The encoded protein is CASSFRLSSTDTQYF. The V gene is TRBV5-4, the J gene TRBJ2-3; no clear D. Germline loops: CDR1 SGHNT, CDR2 YYREEE (reference sequence). The CDR3 is 15 amino acids. V was pared by 2 bases and J by 0 bases, with 10 bases between.

The rearrangement uses TRBV6-1 and TRBJ1-5; D possibly corresponds to TRBD1 (6 bases). V was pared by 2 bases and J by 5 bases, with 10 bases between. From germline, CDR1 is MNHNS and CDR2 SASEGT. CDR3 length: 14 amino acids. The CDR3 coding sequence is TGTGCCAGCAGTGAAACCTACAGGGATCAGCCCCAGCATTTT. This sequence encodes CASSETYRDQPQHF.

The chain employs TRBV19 and TRBJ2-3; TRBD2 matches 14 bases. The V and J ends lost 6 bases and 3 bases, in that order; junction bases with no gene match: 5. CDR1 is LNHDA, CDR2 SQIVND, per germline (reference sequence). The CDR3 has 16 residues. The CDR3 DNA reads TGTGCCAGTAGCGGGTGGACTAGCGGGGGGACAGATACGCAGTATTTT. Its protein is CASSGWTSGGTDTQYF.

The chain joins TRBV28 to TRBJ1-6, with 8 bases identical to TRBD1. Trimming at V came to 8 bases and at J to 9 bases, leaving 12 bases not matched to a gene. This CDR3 has 15 amino acids. Germline V gene lookup returns CDR1 MDHEN and CDR2 SYDVKM. The CDR3 is CASASSAGGGSPLHF. In nucleotides, the CDR3 is TGTGCCAGCGCCTCTAGCGCAGGGGGCGGTTCACCCCTCCACTTT.